Listed here are 18 T cell receptor beta chains from one sample, sequenced in a study of a mutant IDH1 vaccine in newly diagnosed glioma (dated by TCRdb to the early 2020s). Interpreted using the paper, the time point label stands for: week 47, end of study. Each vaccine dose, consisting of 300 ug of a 20-mer mutant IDH1 peptide in Montanide, was administered subcutaneously with topical imiquimod. The library relied on the immunoSEQ multiplex PCR assay. Imported from immuneACCESS, the table was reduced by TCRdb to in-frame sequences with V and J called. These copies leave out some clones; in studies compared against another copy, an unresolved V gene accounts for under half, and the cause of the remainder is not known. This sample comprises roughly 51,000 clones, less than 85% of them detected only once. Around 4% of the sample rests with the top ten. The antigens of these receptors remain unknown.

The starting material was PBMCs, obtained from a glioma patient whose treatment included an IDH1 peptide vaccine. The receptors were sampled from a woman aged 30 to 39 with glioma. Some clones in this sample may be carry-over from other donors' samples.

This clone showed up just once. V is TRBV5-3 and J is TRBJ2-7, with TRBD1 matching 7 bases. TRBV5-3 carries the ORF label, with uncertain function. The J segment lost 5 bases and the V segment lost 3 bases, leaving 17 bases of the junction unmatched. This CDR3 comprises 17 residues. The DNA for the CDR3 is TGTGCCAGAAGCTCCCGCGTGCGTGACAGGGACGGCGACGAGCAGTACTTC. Protein sequence: CARSSRVRDRDGDEQYF.

The rearrangement uses TRBV10-3 and TRBJ1-1; possibly TRBD1 for D (5 bases). V lost 4 bases and J 4 bases, leaving 16 bases between the germline ends. Germline CDR1 is ENHRY and CDR2 is SYGVKD. This CDR3 has 15 amino acids. The CDR3 loop reads CAISGTPGQLTEAFF. CDR3 nucleotide sequence: TGTGCCATCAGTGGGACACCGGGCCAACTCACTGAAGCTTTCTTT.

This clone was found a few times. The V call is TRBV30, the J call TRBJ2-6; D remains unclear. The V end lost 4 bases, the J end lost 9 bases, and 10 bases lay between the germline ends. Looked up from germline, CDR1 is GTSNPN and CDR2 is SVGIG (reference sequence). The CDR3 is 12 residues long. CDR3 nucleotides: TGTGCCTGGACCCTCCGTGGCAACGTCCTGACTTTC. This codes for CAWTLRGNVLTF.

This clone was counted between two and nine times. J is TRBJ1-1 and V is TRBV10-3, with a possible D match to TRBD1 (5 bases). V was trimmed by 4 bases and J by 7 bases, leaving 16 bases between them. Germline assignment: CDR1 ENHRY and CDR2 SYGVKD. The CDR3 loop spans 14 amino acids. The CDR3 loop is CAISGGPLPYEAFF. Written as DNA, the CDR3 is TGTGCCATCAGTGGGGGACCACTACCCTATGAAGCTTTCTTT.

V usage is TRBV29-1 and J usage is TRBJ2-7; D unclear. Trimming shortened V by 4 bases and J by 2 bases, and 9 bases separated the two germline ends. Germline V gene lookup returns CDR1 SQVTM and CDR2 ANQGSEA. The CDR3 is 12 amino acids. The CDR3 region has the DNA TGCAGCGTTGGGCCGGATCCCTACGAGCAGTACTTC. Its protein is CSVGPDPYEQYF.

This clone occurred once. This sequence joins TRBV28 and TRBJ1-1, with TRBD1 identical over 9 bases. Germline V gives CDR1 MDHEN, CDR2 SYDVKM. The junction had 16 bases not matched to a gene; V was cut back by 6 bases and J by 5 bases. The CDR3 covers 17 residues. CDR3 coding DNA: TGTGCCAGCAGCCCGGGGGGGACAGGGAGGGTAGGGACTGAAGCTTTCTTT. Translated: CASSPGGTGRVGTEAFF.

The J gene is TRBJ1-2, the V gene TRBV7-9; 7 bases match TRBD1. V lost 1 base and J lost 5; bases outside the gene matches: 10. CDR1 and CDR2 (germline): SEHNR, FQNEAQ (reference sequence). This CDR3 contains 16 residues. The CDR3 reads CASSLDGFEGAYGYTF. Here the CDR3 DNA reads TGTGCCAGCAGCTTAGATGGCTTTGAGGGGGCGTATGGCTACACCTTC.

V usage is TRBV4-2 and J usage is TRBJ2-1, with 8 bases that match TRBD2. The V and J ends lost 1 base and 2 bases, in that order; junction bases with no gene match: 4. The CDR3 is 16 amino acids. Germline values: CDR1 LGHNA, CDR2 YNFKEQ. CDR3 nucleotide sequence: TGTGCCAGCAGCCAAGTGGCGGGAGGCGCCTACAATGAGCAGTTCTTC. Its protein is CASSQVAGGAYNEQFF.

The chain is built from TRBV5-6 and TRBJ2-7, with unresolved D. Germline V gene lookup returns CDR1 SGHDT and CDR2 YYEEEE. Trimming removed 1 base from V and 6 bases from J, with 5 bases in between. The CDR3 runs 11 residues. The CDR3 sequence: CASSLSSEQYF. Written as DNA, the CDR3 is TGTGCCAGCAGCTTGTCTTCCGAGCAGTACTTC.

The chain combines TRBV5-6 with TRBJ2-7; 8 bases map to TRBD1. V gave up 6 bases and J gave up 3 bases; unmatched junction bases: 8. Germline assignment: CDR1 SGHDT and CDR2 YYEEEE. The CDR3 has 14 residues. The CDR3 spells CASTYRDRFYEQYF. The CDR3 DNA reads TGTGCCAGCACCTACCGGGACAGGTTCTACGAGCAGTACTTC. The variable domain in full, with the rest retrieved from reference TRBV5-6 and TRBJ2-7, is DAGVTQSPTHLIKTRGQQVTLRCSPKSGHDTVSWYQQALGQGPQFIFQYYEEEERQRGNFPDRFSGHQFPNYSSELNVNALLLGDSALYLCASTYRDRFYEQYFGPGTRLTVT.

The chain joins TRBV7-9 to TRBJ2-2, with D perhaps TRBD1 (5 bases). The V gene lost 1 base and the J gene lost 1 base, with 10 bases spanning the gap. CDR1 and CDR2 from the germline V gene are SEHNR and FQNEAQ (reference sequence). The CDR3 totals 16 residues. This CDR3 is CASSLVSQGNTGELFF. The DNA of the CDR3 is TGTGCCAGCAGCTTAGTGAGCCAGGGGAACACCGGGGAGCTGTTTTTT.

CDR3 in amino acids: CASSFGGSSYNEQFF. CDR3 bases: TGTGCCAGCAGTTTCGGCGGGAGCTCCTACAATGAGCAGTTCTTC. The J gene is TRBJ2-1, the V gene TRBV27; 7 bases are shared with TRBD2. The V segment lost 3 bases and the J segment 0 bases; nucleotides outside the gene matches: 2. There are 15 residues in the CDR3. Looked up from germline, CDR1 is MNHEY and CDR2 is SMNVEV (reference sequence).

This rearrangement joins TRBV28 to TRBJ1-3; perhaps TRBD1 as D (5 bases). The V end lost 4 bases, the J end lost 2 bases, and 15 bases lay between the germline ends. This CDR3 has 16 residues. Germline V gene sequence: CDR1 MDHEN, CDR2 SYDVKM. The DNA of the CDR3 is TGTGCCAGCAGTTCCCGGGCACAGGCTACTGGAAACACCATATATTTT. Encoded protein: CASSSRAQATGNTIYF. Based on the CDR3 plus reference TRBV28 and TRBJ1-3, the full variable domain is DVKVTQSSRYLVKRTGEKVFLECVQDMDHENMFWYRQDPGLGLRLIYFSYDVKMKEKGDIPEGYSVSREKKERFSLILESASTNQTSMYLCASSSRAQATGNTIYFGEGSWLTVV.

V gene TRBV4-1 combines with J gene TRBJ2-2, with TRBD2 identical over 10 bases. Germline CDR1 is MGHRA and CDR2 is YSYEKL. The CDR3 has 16 amino acids. V shed 8 bases and J 8 bases; nucleotides not matched to a gene: 14. The CDR3 sequence: CASAWGGSGRAGELFF. The CDR3 nucleotides read TGCGCCAGCGCCTGGGGAGGGAGCGGGAGGGCAGGGGAGCTGTTTTTT.

The CDR3 loop is CAGTTTVEFNEKLFF. Here the CDR3 DNA reads TGTGCCGGTACTACGACAGTTGAGTTTAATGAAAAACTGTTTTTT. The V gene is TRBV27, the J gene TRBJ1-4; possibly TRBD1 for D (5 bases). In germline, CDR1 is MNHEY, CDR2 SMNVEV (reference sequence). This CDR3 is built from 15 residues. The V and J ends lost 11 bases and 4 bases respectively, with 20 bases between them.

The chain employs TRBV6-5 and TRBJ2-7, with D uncertain. The CDR3 consists of 14 residues. Deletions cut 5 bases from V and 0 bases from J, with 11 bases between. Germline values: CDR1 MNHEY, CDR2 SVGAGI. The CDR3 region is CASSPGRSSYEQYF. The CDR3 coding sequence is TGTGCCAGCAGTCCCGGGCGGTCCTCCTACGAGCAGTACTTC.

The chain uses TRBV7-9 and TRBJ2-1; no reliable D call. V was trimmed by 11 bases and J by 3 bases, leaving 11 bases between them. The CDR3 spans 12 residues. Germline CDR1 and CDR2: SEHNR and FQNEAQ (reference sequence). The CDR3: CAGLPGYNEQFF. CDR3 nucleotides: TGTGCCGGTCTCCCCGGCTACAATGAGCAGTTCTTC.

This chain links TRBV6-5 with TRBJ2-1; TRBD2 matches 11 bases. Germline assignment: CDR1 MNHEY and CDR2 SVGAGI. The CDR3 extends over 15 amino acids. With 4 bases clipped from V and 8 bases from J, the junction kept 7 bases outside the gene matches. DNA for the CDR3: TGTGCCAGCAGTTCCCGACTAGCGGGAAGCCATGAGCAGTTCTTC. Translation gives CASSSRLAGSHEQFF.